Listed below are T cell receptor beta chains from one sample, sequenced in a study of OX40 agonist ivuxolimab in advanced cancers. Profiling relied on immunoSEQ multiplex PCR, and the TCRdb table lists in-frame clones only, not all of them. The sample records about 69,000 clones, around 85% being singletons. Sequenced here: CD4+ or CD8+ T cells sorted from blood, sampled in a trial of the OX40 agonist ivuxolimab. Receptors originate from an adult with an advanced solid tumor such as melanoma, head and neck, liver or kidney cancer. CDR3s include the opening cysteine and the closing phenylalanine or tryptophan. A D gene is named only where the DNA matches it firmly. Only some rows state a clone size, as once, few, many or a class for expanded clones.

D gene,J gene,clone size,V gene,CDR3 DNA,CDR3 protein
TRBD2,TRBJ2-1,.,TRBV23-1,TGCGCCAGCAGTCCCCTCGCGGGAGTGGGTAATGAGCAGTTCTTC,CASSPLAGVGNEQFF
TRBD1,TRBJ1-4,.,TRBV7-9,TGTGCCAGCAGCCGCGGGACAGCGAGTAATGAAAAACTGTTTTTT,CASSRGTASNEKLFF
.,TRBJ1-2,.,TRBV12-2,TGTGCAAGTCGCTTACCCCCACACGACGGGTATGGCTACACCTTC,CASRLPPHDGYGYTF
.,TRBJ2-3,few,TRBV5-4,TGTGCCAGCAGCCCCCAACTAGCCTCAGATACGCAGTATTTT,CASSPQLASDTQYF
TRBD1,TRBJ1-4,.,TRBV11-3,TGTGCCAGCAGCCCGAGACAGGGGGCTAATGAAAAACTGTTTTTT,CASSPRQGANEKLFF
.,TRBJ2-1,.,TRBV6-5,TGTGCCAGCAGTTATTCCGGAGGATCCAATGAGCAGTTCTTC,CASSYSGGSNEQFF
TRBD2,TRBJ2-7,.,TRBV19,TGTGCCAGTAGTACAACCCCGACTAGCGGTCCCTACGAGCAGTACTTC,CASSTTPTSGPYEQYF
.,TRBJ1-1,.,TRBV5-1,TGCGCCAGCAGCTTGGTCACCTTGAACACTGAAGCTTTCTTT,CASSLVTLNTEAFF
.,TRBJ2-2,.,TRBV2,TGTGCCAGCAGCCCCGGGTGGGGGTTGGACACCGGGGAGCTGTTTTTT,CASSPGWGLDTGELFF
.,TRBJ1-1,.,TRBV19,TGTGCCAGTAGCGCCACAGAGTACACTGAAGCTTTCTTT,CASSATEYTEAFF
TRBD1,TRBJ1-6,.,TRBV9,TGTGCCAGCAGCGCGGGACGACAGGGGAATTCACCCCTCCACTTT,CASSAGRQGNSPLHF
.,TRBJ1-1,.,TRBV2,TGTGCCAGCAGCGATGTAATAGGCACTGAAGCTTTCTTT,CASSDVIGTEAFF
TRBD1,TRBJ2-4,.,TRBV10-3,TGTGCCATCAGAAAGACAGGGGGAGAAAACATTCAGTACTTC,CAIRKTGGENIQYF
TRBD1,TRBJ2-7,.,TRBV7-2,TGTGCCAGCCTCCCCTGGGACAGTACCTACGAGCAGTACTTC,CASLPWDSTYEQYF
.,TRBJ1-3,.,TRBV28,TGTGCCAGCAGTCGTGGAAACACCATATATTTT,CASSRGNTIYF
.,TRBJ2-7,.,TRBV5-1,TGCGCCAGCACCCCTACAGGGACCTCCTACGAGCAGTACTTC,CASTPTGTSYEQYF
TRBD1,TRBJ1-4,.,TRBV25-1,TGTGCCAGCAGTCTGACAGGGGGCCGTAATGAAAAACTGTTTTTT,CASSLTGGRNEKLFF
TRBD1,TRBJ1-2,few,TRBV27,TGTGCCAGCAGTCTAATCGGACAGGCTGGGTTTGGATATGGCTACACCTTC,CASSLIGQAGFGYGYTF
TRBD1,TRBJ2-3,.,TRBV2,TGTGCCAGCAGTGAAAACAGGGGGCGGGGAGATACGCAGTATTTT,CASSENRGRGDTQYF
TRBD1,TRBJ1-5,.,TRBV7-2,TGTGCCAGCACTCGCAGGCACGGGACAGTCAATCAGCCCCAGCATTTT,CASTRRHGTVNQPQHF
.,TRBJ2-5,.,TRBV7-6,TGTGCCAGCAGCAGACAGGGAGGATTAGAGACCCAGTACTTC,CASSRQGGLETQYF
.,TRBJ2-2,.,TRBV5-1,TGCGCCAGCAGCCCCGCGACTTCGAACACCGGGGAGCTGTTTTTT,CASSPATSNTGELFF
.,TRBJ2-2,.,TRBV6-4,TGTGCCAGCAGTGACTCTAGGGGGGAGGGCGCCGGGGAGCTGTTTTTT,CASSDSRGEGAGELFF
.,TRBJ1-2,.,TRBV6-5,TGTGCCAGCAGTTACTCAGGGAACTATGGCTACACCTTC,CASSYSGNYGYTF
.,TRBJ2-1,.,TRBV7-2,TGTGCCAGCAGCTTAGAAGGGGGGGCGTTCTTC,CASSLEGGAFF
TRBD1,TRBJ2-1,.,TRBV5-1,TGCGCCAGCAGTATGGACAGGGCTATCTACAATGAGCAGTTCTTC,CASSMDRAIYNEQFF
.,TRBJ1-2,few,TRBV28,TGTGCCAGCCACGACCGTAGTCTGGGCTACACCTTC,CASHDRSLGYTF
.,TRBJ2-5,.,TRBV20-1,TGCAGTGCTAGTTGGGAGACCCAGTACTTC,CSASWETQYF
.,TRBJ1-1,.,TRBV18,TGTGCCAGCTCACCACCGCGGGGTTTCACTGAAGCTTTCTTT,CASSPPRGFTEAFF
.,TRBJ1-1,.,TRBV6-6,TGTGCCAGCAGTAAGAGTCAGGGCAGTTCGGCTGAAGCTTTCTTT,CASSKSQGSSAEAFF
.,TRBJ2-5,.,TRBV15,TGTGCCACCAGCAGAGATCCGGGAAACCGGGAGACCCAGTACTTC,CATSRDPGNRETQYF
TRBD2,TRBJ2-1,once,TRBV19,TGTGCCAGTAGTATGACTATAGCGGGAAGGGTTATGTACAATGAGCAGTTCTTC,CASSMTIAGRVMYNEQFF
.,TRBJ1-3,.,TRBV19,TGTGCCAGTAGTATCGTATCGCTCGGAAACACCATATATTTT,CASSIVSLGNTIYF
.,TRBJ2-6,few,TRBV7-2,TGTGCCAGCAGCCTAGAAACAGAGATCTCTTTCTCTGGGGCCAACGTCCTGACTTTC,CASSLETEISFSGANVLTF
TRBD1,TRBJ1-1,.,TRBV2,TGTGCCAGCACAATACAGGGGAGGAACACTGAAGCTTTCTTT,CASTIQGRNTEAFF
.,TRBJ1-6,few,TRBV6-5,TGTGCCAGCAGTTACTCGTCCGTATCTAATTCACCCCTCCACTTT,CASSYSSVSNSPLHF
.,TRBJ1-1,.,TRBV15,TGTGCCACCAGCTCCCACCAGCTGGCGGGCACTGAAGCTTTCTTT,CATSSHQLAGTEAFF
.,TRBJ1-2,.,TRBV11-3,TGTGCCAGCAGCTTAGATCGGCGGCAGGGCTACACCTTC,CASSLDRRQGYTF
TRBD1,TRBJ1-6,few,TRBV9,TGTGCCACCAGACAGGGGAGCTCACCCCTCCACTTT,CATRQGSSPLHF
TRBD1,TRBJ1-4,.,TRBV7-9,TGTGCCAGCAGCCAGCAGGGGGATGCTAATGAAAAACTGTTTTTT,CASSQQGDANEKLFF
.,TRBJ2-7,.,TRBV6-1,TGTGCCAGCAGTGCCTATTCCAGGGGGGGTAGGGTCGAGCAGTACTTC,CASSAYSRGGRVEQYF
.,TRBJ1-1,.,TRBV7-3,TGTGCCAGCAGCTTAAGGATGAACACTGAAGCTTTCTTT,CASSLRMNTEAFF
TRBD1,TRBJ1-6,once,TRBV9,TGTGCCAGCAGCGAGACAGGGGGCAACCCACCCCTCCACTTT,CASSETGGNPPLHF
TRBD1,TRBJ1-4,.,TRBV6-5,TGTGCCAGCAGTACAGGGGGCGCGGTCCCAAAACTGTTTTTT,CASSTGGAVPKLFF